A selection of T cell receptor beta chains follows, all from one sample in a study of CD8 T cells in Susac syndrome. MiXCR, run by TCRdb on the immunoSEQ multiplex PCR reads, gives a single entry per CDR3 protein. The sample shows around 270,000 distinct CDR3 sequences, approximately 89% of them seen only once. The sample was CD8+ T cells from PBMCs. These receptors were obtained from a human donor with multiple sclerosis. CDR3s include the opening cysteine and the closing phenylalanine or tryptophan. D genes are given only for firm matches. Some rows mark clone size as missing; the rest say once, few, many or name a class of expanded clone.

D	J	size	V	CDR3	DNA
-	TRBJ2-7	-	TRBV7-2	CASSLSPSRSWEQYF	TGTGCCAGCAGCTTATCTCCTAGCAGGAGTTGGGAGCAGTACTTC
TRBD1	TRBJ2-1	-	TRBV6-5	CASSYHSGTGGYGPYNEQFF	TGTGCCAGCAGTTACCATTCCGGGACAGGGGGTTACGGCCCCTACAATGAGCAGTTCTTC
-	TRBJ2-5	-	TRBV10-3	CAIRSGISQTQYF	TGTGCCATCAGGAGTGGGATTTCACAGACCCAGTACTTC
TRBD2	TRBJ2-1	-	TRBV30	CAWFSGGGFAFSYNEQFF	TGTGCCTGGTTCTCCGGCGGGGGGTTCGCTTTCTCCTACAATGAGCAGTTCTTC
-	TRBJ2-7	-	TRBV9	CASSGLKDEQYF	TGTGCCAGCAGTGGACTAAAGGACGAGCAGTACTTC
-	TRBJ1-5	-	TRBV20-1	CSAREDSISQNQPQHF	TGCAGTGCTAGGGAGGACAGTATTTCACAGAATCAGCCCCAGCATTTT
-	TRBJ2-1	-	TRBV2	CASSEAPQPGIEPTWKDEQFF	TGTGCCAGCAGTGAAGCCCCCCAACCGGGCATTGAACCGACATGGAAGGATGAGCAGTTCTTC
-	TRBJ2-1	-	TRBV9	CASSAGEDYNEQFF	TGTGCCAGCAGCGCGGGAGAGGACTACAATGAGCAGTTCTTC
TRBD2	TRBJ2-2	-	TRBV6-1	CASSPTIGGRTDTGELFF	TGTGCCAGCAGTCCAACGATTGGCGGGAGGACGGACACCGGGGAGCTGTTTTTT
-	TRBJ2-3	-	TRBV7-2	CASSLFPDTDTQYF	TGTGCCAGCAGCTTATTTCCGGACACAGATACGCAGTATTTT
-	TRBJ2-7	-	TRBV29-1	CSVVQGPYEQYF	TGCAGCGTTGTACAGGGCCCCTACGAGCAGTACTTC
-	TRBJ2-7	-	TRBV12-3/TRBV12-4	CASSLANLGGEQYF	TGTGCCAGCAGTTTAGCCAACCTGGGGGGCGAGCAGTACTTC
TRBD1	TRBJ2-3	-	TRBV30	CAWTPGLGQGTDTQYF	TGTGCCTGGACTCCAGGCCTAGGACAGGGCACAGATACGCAGTATTTT
-	TRBJ2-3	-	TRBV9	CASSPPYTDTQYF	TGTGCCAGCAGCCCCCCCTACACAGATACGCAGTATTTT
-	TRBJ2-5	-	TRBV7-9	CASSRPSEVYGSTQYF	TGTGCCAGCAGCCGACCGTCAGAGGTCTATGGTTCGACCCAGTACTTC
-	TRBJ2-5	-	TRBV29-1	CSAPSGQETQYF	TGCAGCGCACCCTCGGGACAAGAGACCCAGTACTTC
-	TRBJ1-5	once	TRBV7-9	CASSPVVGSNQPQHF	TGTGCCAGCAGCCCGGTCGTGGGGAGCAATCAGCCCCAGCATTTT
TRBD1	TRBJ2-2	-	TRBV2	CASSEPAPGGGGTGELFF	TGTGCCAGCAGTGAACCCGCCCCAGGGGGCGGCGGCACCGGGGAGCTGTTTTTT
-	TRBJ1-1	-	TRBV28	CASRLTDQNTEAFF	TGTGCCAGCAGACTAACAGACCAGAACACTGAAGCTTTCTTT
-	TRBJ2-1	-	TRBV5-1	CASSLNPYNEQFF	TGCGCCAGCAGCTTAAACCCCTACAATGAGCAGTTCTTC
TRBD1	TRBJ1-2	-	TRBV5-1	CASSSGQGVNYGYTF	TGCGCCAGCAGCTCTGGACAGGGGGTTAACTATGGCTACACCTTC
-	TRBJ2-7	-	TRBV9	CASSAESGWSYEQYF	TGTGCCAGCAGCGCAGAAAGCGGTTGGAGCTACGAGCAGTACTTC
TRBD1	TRBJ1-1	-	TRBV5-4	CASRLQGAGYTEAFF	TGTGCCAGCAGACTTCAGGGGGCAGGTTACACTGAAGCTTTCTTT
TRBD1	TRBJ2-3	-	TRBV7-2	CASSSDLNRGDTQYF	TGTGCCAGCAGCTCAGATTTAAACAGGGGGGATACGCAGTATTTT
TRBD2	TRBJ2-3	-	TRBV7-9	CASTRTSETTDTQYF	TGTGCCAGCACAAGGACTAGCGAGACCACAGATACGCAGTATTTT
-	TRBJ2-7	-	TRBV4-3	CASSQAPGVEQYF	TGCGCCAGCAGCCAGGCTCCAGGGGTGGAGCAGTACTTC
TRBD1	TRBJ2-7	-	TRBV7-9	CASSLGQGALYEQYF	TGTGCCAGCAGCTTAGGACAGGGGGCCTTATACGAGCAGTACTTC
TRBD1	TRBJ1-5	-	TRBV28	CASSPTGGLGPQHF	TGTGCCAGCAGCCCTACAGGGGGCTTGGGGCCCCAGCATTTT
TRBD2	TRBJ2-7	-	TRBV20-1	CSALLRGLAGASEQYF	TGCAGTGCTCTTCTCAGGGGGCTAGCGGGAGCGAGCGAGCAGTACTTC
-	TRBJ2-7	-	TRBV12-3/TRBV12-4	CASSPQGSGYEQYF	TGTGCCAGCAGCCCCCAGGGTAGTGGCTACGAGCAGTACTTC
-	TRBJ2-2	-	TRBV3-1	CASSQRNYTGELFF	TGTGCCAGCAGCCAAAGGAATTACACCGGGGAGCTGTTTTTT
TRBD2	TRBJ2-1	-	TRBV6-6	CASTALLAGGFNEQFF	TGTGCCAGCACCGCCCTCCTAGCGGGAGGGTTCAATGAGCAGTTCTTC
-	TRBJ2-7	once	TRBV30	CAWGFGAYEQYF	TGTGCCTGGGGCTTCGGGGCTTACGAGCAGTACTTC
TRBD1	TRBJ2-5	-	TRBV28	CASSGTGVGETQYF	TGTGCCAGCAGTGGGACAGGGGTTGGAGAGACCCAGTACTTC
-	TRBJ2-1	-	TRBV11-3	CASSGYTTSATNNEQFF	TGTGCCAGCAGCGGATACACAACCTCCGCCACCAACAATGAGCAGTTCTTC
-	TRBJ1-2	-	TRBV2	CASSEGRRLLYGYTF	TGTGCCAGCAGTGAAGGAAGGAGACTGCTCTATGGCTACACCTTC
-	TRBJ1-1	once	TRBV11-2	CASSLEYREGEAFF	TGTGCCAGCAGCTTAGAATACCGAGAGGGTGAAGCTTTCTTT
TRBD2	TRBJ2-1	-	TRBV9	CASSFSTSGPYNEQFF	TGTGCCAGCAGCTTCTCGACTAGCGGACCTTACAATGAGCAGTTCTTC
TRBD1	TRBJ2-3	-	TRBV25-1	CASSPPQGASDTQYF	TGTGCCAGCAGTCCCCCACAGGGGGCCTCAGATACGCAGTATTTT
-	TRBJ2-2	few	TRBV9	CASSAPLEGDTGELFF	TGTGCCAGCAGCGCCCCCTTGGAGGGTGATACCGGGGAGCTGTTTTTT
-	TRBJ2-7	once	TRBV10-3	CAISEFVRTSSYEQYF	TGTGCCATCAGTGAGTTCGTTCGCACATCTTCCTACGAGCAGTACTTC
TRBD2	TRBJ2-7	once	TRBV6-2/TRBV6-3	CASSSLAGGYEQYF	TGTGCCAGCAGTTCCCTAGCGGGAGGCTACGAGCAGTACTTC
-	TRBJ1-3	-	TRBV7-2	CASSSVSPGNTIYF	TGTGCCAGCAGCTCCGTATCTCCTGGAAACACCATATATTTT
-	TRBJ2-1	few	TRBV28	CASSGDYNEQFF	TGTGCCAGCTCGGGGGACTACAATGAGCAGTTCTTC
-	TRBJ1-2	-	TRBV28	CASSFGVGYGYTF	TGTGCCAGCAGTTTTGGAGTGGGGTATGGCTACACCTTC
-	TRBJ2-1	-	TRBV3-1	CASSPGMGGGNEQFF	TGTGCCAGCAGCCCAGGTATGGGGGGAGGTAATGAGCAGTTCTTC
-	TRBJ2-1	-	TRBV6-2/TRBV6-3	CASSYLGTSDEQFF	TGTGCCAGCAGTTACCTAGGGACATCCGATGAGCAGTTCTTC
TRBD2	TRBJ2-7	-	TRBV30	CALRDYSYEQYF	TGTGCCTTACGGGACTACTCCTACGAGCAGTACTTC
-	TRBJ2-3	-	TRBV24-1	CATSDLPTSERTDTQYF	TGTGCCACCAGTGATTTGCCGACTTCCGAGCGCACAGATACGCAGTATTTT
TRBD2	TRBJ2-1	once	TRBV7-9	CASSSRLAGYNEQFF	TGTGCCAGCAGCTCAAGACTAGCGGGATACAATGAGCAGTTCTTC
-	TRBJ2-3	-	TRBV20-1	CSAAGGPGLHTDTQYF	TGCAGTGCTGCAGGGGGTCCGGGACTTCACACAGATACGCAGTATTTT
-	TRBJ1-2	-	TRBV14	CASSQDMQGANYGYTF	TGTGCCAGCAGCCAAGATATGCAGGGAGCTAACTATGGCTACACCTTC
-	TRBJ1-3	-	TRBV23-1	CASSQQRKGNTIYF	TGCGCCAGCAGTCAGCAGCGGAAAGGAAACACCATATATTTT
TRBD1	TRBJ2-5	-	TRBV28	CASSLGGTTSSTQYF	TGTGCCAGCAGCCTAGGGGGCACGACCTCATCGACCCAGTACTTC
-	TRBJ2-7	-	TRBV19	CASSFRRREQYF	TGTGCCAGTAGTTTCCGGAGGCGCGAGCAGTACTTC